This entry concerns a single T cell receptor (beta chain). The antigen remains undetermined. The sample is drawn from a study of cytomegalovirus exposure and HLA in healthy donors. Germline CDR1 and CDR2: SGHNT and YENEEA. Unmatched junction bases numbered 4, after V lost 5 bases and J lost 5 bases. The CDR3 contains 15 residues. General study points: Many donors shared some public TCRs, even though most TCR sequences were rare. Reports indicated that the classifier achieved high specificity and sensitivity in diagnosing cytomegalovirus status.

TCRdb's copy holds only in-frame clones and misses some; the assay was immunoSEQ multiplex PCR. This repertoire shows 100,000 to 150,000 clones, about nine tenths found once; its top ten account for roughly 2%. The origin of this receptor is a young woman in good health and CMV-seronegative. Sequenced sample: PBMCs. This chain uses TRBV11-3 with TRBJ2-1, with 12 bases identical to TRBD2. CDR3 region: CASSARLAGDNEQFF. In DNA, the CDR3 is TGTGCCAGCAGCGCTAGACTAGCGGGGGACAATGAGCAGTTCTTC.